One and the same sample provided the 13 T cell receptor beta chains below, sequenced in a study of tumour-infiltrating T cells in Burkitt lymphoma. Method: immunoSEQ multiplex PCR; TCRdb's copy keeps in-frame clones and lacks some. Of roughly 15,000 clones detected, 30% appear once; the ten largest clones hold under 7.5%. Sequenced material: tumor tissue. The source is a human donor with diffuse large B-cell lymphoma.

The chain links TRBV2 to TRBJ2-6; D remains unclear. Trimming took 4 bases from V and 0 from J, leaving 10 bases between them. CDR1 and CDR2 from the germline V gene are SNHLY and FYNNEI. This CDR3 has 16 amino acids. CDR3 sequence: CASSVIGNSGANVLTF. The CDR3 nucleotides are TGTGCCAGCAGTGTAATAGGCAACTCTGGGGCCAACGTCCTGACTTTC.

CDR3 bases: TGTGCCAGCAGCTTAGGGACTAGCGGGAGTCTCACAGATACGCAGTATTTT. Translating gives CASSLGTSGSLTDTQYF. The chain has TRBV7-9 and TRBJ2-3; TRBD2 agrees at 13 bases. CDR1 is SEHNR and CDR2 is FQNEAQ in the germline V gene (reference sequence). The CDR3 is 17 amino acids. The V and J ends lost 1 base and 2 bases, in that order; junction bases with no gene match: 3.

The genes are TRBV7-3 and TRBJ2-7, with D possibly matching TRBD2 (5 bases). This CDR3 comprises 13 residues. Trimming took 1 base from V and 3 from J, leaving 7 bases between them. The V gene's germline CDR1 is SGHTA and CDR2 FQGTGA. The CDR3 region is CASSLNAGYEQYF. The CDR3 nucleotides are TGTGCCAGCAGCTTAAATGCGGGCTACGAGCAGTACTTC.

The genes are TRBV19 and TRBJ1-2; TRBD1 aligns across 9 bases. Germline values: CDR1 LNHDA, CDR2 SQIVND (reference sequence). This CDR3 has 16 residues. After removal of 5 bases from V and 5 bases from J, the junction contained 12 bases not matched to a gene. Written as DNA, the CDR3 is TGTGCCAGTAGTCCACCTGCCGGGACAGGGTCTTATGGCTACACCTTC. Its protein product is CASSPPAGTGSYGYTF.

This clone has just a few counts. CDR3 bases: TGTGCCAGCAGTGTTTTTCAACAGGGCACTGAAGCTTTCTTT. It specifies CASSVFQQGTEAFF. The chain employs TRBV2 and TRBJ1-1; tentatively, D is TRBD1 (6 bases). Germline values: CDR1 SNHLY, CDR2 FYNNEI. Trimming pared 4 bases from V and 4 bases from J, leaving 13 bases between. The CDR3 runs to 14 residues.

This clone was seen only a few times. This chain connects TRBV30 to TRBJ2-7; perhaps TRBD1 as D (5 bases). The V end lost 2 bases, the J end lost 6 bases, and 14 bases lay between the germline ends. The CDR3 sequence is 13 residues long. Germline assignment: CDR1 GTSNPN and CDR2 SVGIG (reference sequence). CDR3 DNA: TGTGCCTGGAGTCCTTTACAGGAATCCGAGCAGTACTTC. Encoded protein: CAWSPLQESEQYF. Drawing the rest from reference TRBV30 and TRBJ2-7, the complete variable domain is SQTIHQWPATLVQPVGSPLSLECTVEGTSNPNLYWYRQAAGRGLQLLFYSVGIGQISSEVPQNLSASRPQDRQFILSSKKLLLSDSGFYLCAWSPLQESEQYFGPGTRLTVT.

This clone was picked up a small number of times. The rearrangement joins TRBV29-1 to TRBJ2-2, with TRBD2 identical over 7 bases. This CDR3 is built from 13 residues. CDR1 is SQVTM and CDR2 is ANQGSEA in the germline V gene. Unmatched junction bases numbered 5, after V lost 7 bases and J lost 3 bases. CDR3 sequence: CSAGAGDTGELFF. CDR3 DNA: TGCAGCGCCGGGGCGGGAGACACCGGGGAGCTGTTTTTT.

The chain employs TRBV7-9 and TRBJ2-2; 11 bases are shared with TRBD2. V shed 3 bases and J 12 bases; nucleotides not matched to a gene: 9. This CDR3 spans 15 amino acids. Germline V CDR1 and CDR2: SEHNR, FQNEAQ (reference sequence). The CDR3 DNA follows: TGTGCCAGCAGCTTGGTACTAGCGGGAGAGGAACAGCTGTTTTTT. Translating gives CASSLVLAGEEQLFF.

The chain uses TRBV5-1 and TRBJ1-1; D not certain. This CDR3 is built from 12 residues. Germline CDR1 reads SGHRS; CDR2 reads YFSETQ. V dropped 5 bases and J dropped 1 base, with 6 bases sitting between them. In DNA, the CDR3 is TGCGCCAGCAGTGTGGGGAACACTGAAGCTTTCTTT. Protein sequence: CASSVGNTEAFF. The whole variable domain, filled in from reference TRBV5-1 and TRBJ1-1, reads KAGVTQTPRYLIKTRGQQVTLSCSPISGHRSVSWYQQTPGQGLQFLFEYFSETQRNKGNFPGRFSGRQFSNSRSEMNVSTLELGDSALYLCASSVGNTEAFFGQGTRLTVV.

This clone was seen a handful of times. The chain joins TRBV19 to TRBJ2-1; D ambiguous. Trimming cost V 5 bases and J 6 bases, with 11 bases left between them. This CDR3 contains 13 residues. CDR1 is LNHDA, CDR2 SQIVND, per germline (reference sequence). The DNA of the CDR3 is TGTGCCAGTAGTCTGTCGACCTTCAATGAGCAGTTCTTC. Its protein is CASSLSTFNEQFF.

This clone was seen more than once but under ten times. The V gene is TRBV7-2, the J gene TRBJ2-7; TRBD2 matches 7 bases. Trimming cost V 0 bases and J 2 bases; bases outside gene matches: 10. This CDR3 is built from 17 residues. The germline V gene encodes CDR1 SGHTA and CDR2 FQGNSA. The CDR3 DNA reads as TGTGCCAGCAGCTTAGCGGGTTTGGGGGGGAGGGCCTACGAGCAGTACTTC. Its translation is CASSLAGLGGRAYEQYF.

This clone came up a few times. CDR3 region: CASRPGVQETQYF. In DNA form, the CDR3 reads TGTGCCAGCCGCCCGGGGGTACAAGAGACCCAGTACTTC. The rearrangement links TRBV27 to TRBJ2-5; possible D gene TRBD2, 6 bases. Trimming removed 8 bases from V and 2 bases from J, with 12 bases in between. Germline loops: CDR1 MNHEY, CDR2 SMNVEV (reference sequence). This CDR3 contains 13 residues.

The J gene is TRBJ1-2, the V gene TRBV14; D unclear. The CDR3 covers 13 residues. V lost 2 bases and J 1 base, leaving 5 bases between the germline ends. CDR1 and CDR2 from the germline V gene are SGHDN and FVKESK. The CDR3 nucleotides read TGTGCCAGCAGCCAATCAAGTAACTATGGCTACACCTTC. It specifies CASSQSSNYGYTF.